The text below deals with one TCR beta chain. Its antigen is as yet unknown. CDR1 and CDR2 (germline): MDHEN, SYDVKM. V lost 5 bases to trimming and J lost 6 bases, with 13 bases between them. The CDR3 length is 13 residues. The data are from a study of T cell responses to AZD1222 COVID-19 vaccine. Study-wide points: Repertoire samples came only from after the peak T cell response.

Generated by immunoSEQ multiplex PCR, the TCRdb table keeps only in-frame clones and is missing some. The sample holds over 120,000 clones, around nine tenths seen once. This TCR came from an adult in good health. The sequencing used peripheral blood, collected on day 0 of AZD1222 vaccination. The V and J genes are TRBV28 and TRBJ1-2, with a tentative D call TRBD1 (6 bases). In DNA form, the CDR3 reads TGTGCCAGCAGTACGAACAGGGACCATGGCTACACCTTC. Translating gives CASSTNRDHGYTF.